This TCR beta chain originates from a study of cytomegalovirus exposure and HLA in healthy donors. The table came from immunoSEQ multiplex PCR; TCRdb's copy has only in-frame clones and leaves some out. The profile shows tens of thousands of clones, 80% to 95% of them singletons. The V gene's germline CDR1 is SGDLS and CDR2 YYNGEE. The CDR3 runs to 15 residues. The V end lost 0 bases, the J end lost 7 bases, and 16 bases lay between the germline ends. General study findings and limits: Published work reported that the classifier diagnosed cytomegalovirus status with high specificity and sensitivity.

This clone came up a few times. The target antigen is unknown. This chain joins TRBV9 and TRBJ1-2, with D maybe TRBD1 (5 bases). The sample was PBMCs. This clonotype originated in a man younger than 35 in good health and CMV-seronegative. The CDR3 DNA reads as TGTGCCAGCAGCGTAGATGGCAGGGTGATGGGTGGCTACACCTTC. Translating it yields CASSVDGRVMGGYTF.